The 31 T cell receptor beta chains below were found in one sample sequenced in a study of T cells in Graves' hyperthyroidism and ophthalmopathy. Amplification of TCR beta CDR3 regions was performed using RNA transcripts as template. During a first-round RT-PCR of the TCR CDR3, the HTBI primer set was used. TCRdb re-derived calls from the multiplex PCR reads in MiXCR, one entry per CDR3 protein. The profile shows 250,000 to 300,000 distinct CDR3 sequences, about 14% of them singletons. Sequencing input: blood. These receptor sequences come from a woman aged 40-49 years with Graves' hyperthyroidism that later progressed to Graves' ophthalmopathy.

This clonotype was seen repeatedly, ten times or more. The V gene is TRBV10-2, the J gene TRBJ2-7, with D maybe TRBD2 (6 bases). The V gene's germline CDR1 is WSHSY and CDR2 SAAADI. The length of the CDR3 is 14 residues. V dropped 2 bases and J dropped 6 bases, with 14 bases sitting between them. CDR3 protein: CASSEAGLGLEQYF. The CDR3 nucleotides are TGCGCCAGCAGTGAGGCGGGATTAGGGCTCGAGCAGTACTTC.

This clonotype was seen at least ten times. This chain uses TRBV20-1 with TRBJ1-1; 9 bases are a match to TRBD1. The CDR3 consists of 14 residues. V lost 2 bases, J lost 4 bases, and 5 bases stayed unmatched. Germline V gene sequence: CDR1 DFQATT, CDR2 SNEGSKA (reference sequence). The CDR3 is CSARPQGARTEAFF. For the CDR3, the DNA is TGCAGTGCTAGACCACAGGGGGCTCGCACTGAAGCTTTCTTT.

Many counts were recorded for this clonotype. V and J are TRBV3-1 and TRBJ1-1; D gene uncertain. Trimming pared 6 bases from V and 4 bases from J, leaving 6 bases between. The CDR3 length is 11 residues. CDR1 and CDR2 from the germline V gene are LGHDT and YNNKEL (reference sequence). The CDR3 DNA is TGTGCCAGCAGGGAAGGCACTGAAGCTTTCTTT. Protein: CASREGTEAFF.

In its sample, this clonotype was seen a few times. The V and J genes are TRBV19 and TRBJ2-2; TRBD2 might be the D (5 bases). V shed 2 bases and J shed 6 bases, with 13 bases lying between them. Germline V gene data show CDR1 as LNHDA and CDR2 as SQIVND (reference sequence). This CDR3 is built from 15 residues. Here the CDR3 reads CASSITSGWAGELFF. In DNA form, the CDR3 reads TGTGCCAGTAGTATAACCTCGGGGTGGGCCGGGGAGCTGTTTTTT.

The chain is built from TRBV2 and TRBJ2-7; 9 bases map to TRBD1. The CDR3 consists of 15 residues. Germline assignment: CDR1 SNHLY and CDR2 FYNNEI. V lost 3 bases, J lost 4 bases, and 7 bases stayed unmatched. CDR3: CASSDPGQGKYEQYF. CDR3 nucleotide sequence: TGTGCCAGCAGTGATCCCGGACAGGGGAAGTACGAGCAGTACTTC.

In this sample, this clonotype turned up many times. V and J are TRBV11-2 and TRBJ2-1; either TRBD1 or TRBD2 may supply D (5 bases each). V was trimmed by 3 bases and J by 3 bases, leaving 12 bases between them. CDR3 length: 15 residues. The V gene's germline CDR1 is SGHAT and CDR2 FQNNGV. Here the CDR3 reads CASSLSGTFYNEQFF. DNA for the CDR3: TGTGCCAGCAGCTTGTCGGGGACCTTCTACAATGAGCAGTTCTTC.

This clonotype was seen more than once but under ten times. The chain employs TRBV19 and TRBJ2-2; D is unclear. In germline, CDR1 is LNHDA, CDR2 SQIVND (reference sequence). This CDR3 is built from 12 residues. The ends were cut back, 4 bases at V and 3 bases at J, with 3 bases in the middle. CDR3 in DNA: TGTGCCAGTAGTACCTACACCGGGGAGCTGTTTTTT. Its translation is CASSTYTGELFF.

This clonotype was detected a few times. A much larger clone lies a single base off, so this may be a read error. J is TRBJ2-1 and V is TRBV24-1; 7 bases are a match to TRBD2. This CDR3 has 13 amino acids. J gave up 8 bases and V 7 bases, and 7 bases lay outside the gene matches. From germline, CDR1 is KGHDR and CDR2 SFDVKD. This CDR3 reads CATRGGIGDEQFF. CDR3 DNA sequence: TGTGCCACCAGGGGGGGGATCGGGGATGAGCAGTTCTTC.

This chain uses TRBV27 with TRBJ2-1, with 8 bases that match TRBD1. The CDR3 extends over 15 amino acids. Trimming cost V 6 bases and J 8 bases; bases outside gene matches: 12. CDR1 and CDR2 (germline): MNHEY, SMNVEV (reference sequence). The CDR3 coding sequence is TGTGCCAGCAGCCTTGACAGGGGTAGGTTGGATGAGCAGTTCTTC. This codes for CASSLDRGRLDEQFF.

The sample holds many counts of this clonotype. The chain is built from TRBV5-4 and TRBJ2-3; 7 bases map to TRBD2. The germline CDR1 and CDR2 sequences are SGHNT and YYREEE (reference sequence). V was pared by 7 bases and J by 4 bases, with 15 bases of the junction left unmatched. CDR3 length: 16 amino acids. CDR3 bases: TGTGCCAGCGCATTAATCGGCAGCGGGATATCAGATACGCAGTATTTT. Encoded protein: CASALIGSGISDTQYF.

This clonotype was counted at least ten times. The gene calls are TRBV7-8 and TRBJ2-7, with TRBD2 matching 9 bases. Germline assignment: CDR1 SGHVS and CDR2 FQNEAQ. This CDR3 has 18 amino acids. V lost 4 bases to trimming and J lost 4 bases; unmatched junction nucleotides: 17. The CDR3 bases are TGTGCCAGCAGCTCCAGCCCTCCCTATAGCGGGAGCGTGTACGAGCAGTACTTC. Translating gives CASSSSPPYSGSVYEQYF.

This clonotype was detected only a few times. The V gene is TRBV19, the J gene TRBJ1-6; D is uncertain. The germline V and J ends were trimmed by 6 bases and 6 bases, with 6 bases remaining between them. The length of the CDR3 is 12 residues. Per germline, CDR1 LNHDA and CDR2 SQIVND (reference sequence). CDR3 in amino acids: CASSRSNSPLHF. In nucleotides, the CDR3 is TGTGCCAGTAGCCGATCTAATTCACCCCTCCACTTT.

This clonotype was recorded at least ten times. The chain is built from TRBV4-1 and TRBJ1-5, with D uncertain. Between the trimmed V and J ends, which lost 1 base and 4 bases, there was a span of 11 bases. The germline gives CDR1 MGHRA, CDR2 YSYEKL. This CDR3 is 15 amino acids long. The CDR3 protein is CASSQVPAENQPQHF. Written as DNA, the CDR3 is TGCGCCAGCAGCCAAGTCCCGGCTGAGAATCAGCCCCAGCATTTT.

This clonotype was observed at least ten times. This chain uses TRBV18 with TRBJ2-7, with TRBD2 identical over 7 bases. Germline CDR1 KGHSH, CDR2 LQKENI. This CDR3 region has 13 residues. J was trimmed by 5 bases and V by 1 base; bases with no gene match: 2. This CDR3 reads CASSPLREHEQYF. CDR3 coding DNA: TGTGCCAGCTCACCACTGCGGGAGCACGAGCAGTACTTC.

This clonotype has more than one count but fewer than ten. The chain employs TRBV28 and TRBJ2-7; 10 nucleotides line up with TRBD2. The CDR3 covers 17 residues. V trimming: 8 bases; J trimming: 4 bases; junction bases outside the gene matches: 17. The germline CDR1 and CDR2 sequences are MDHEN and SYDVKM. DNA for the CDR3: TGTGCCAGCCAAGCCGCTAGCGGGAGATCTGTGTGGTACGAGCAGTACTTC. Translation gives CASQAASGRSVWYEQYF.

This clonotype came up many times. The rearrangement joins TRBV11-2 to TRBJ1-5; tentatively, D is TRBD1 (5 bases). This CDR3 is 18 amino acids long. With 1 base removed from V and 0 bases from J, the gap between germline ends came to 16 bases. In germline, CDR1 is SGHAT, CDR2 FQNNGV. CDR3 in DNA: TGTGCCAGCAGCTTAGGGTATCAGGGTGGGCTTAGCAATCAGCCCCAGCATTTT. Residues: CASSLGYQGGLSNQPQHF.

The rearrangement joins TRBV7-3 to TRBJ2-7, with TRBD1 identical over 7 bases. The CDR3 loop spans 16 amino acids. V dropped 4 bases and J dropped 3; count of bases not matched to a gene: 12. Germline loops: CDR1 SGHTA, CDR2 FQGTGA. As DNA, the CDR3 is TGTGCCAGCAGCTCGCCCCCGGGACAGCTGGACTACGAGCAGTACTTC. It translates to CASSSPPGQLDYEQYF.

This clonotype showed up many times. The V call is TRBV28, the J call TRBJ2-7; the match to TRBD1 covers 7 bases. Germline lookup yields CDR1 MDHEN and CDR2 SYDVKM. CDR3 length: 15 amino acids. J lost 4 bases, V lost 6 bases, and 12 bases had no gene match. DNA for the CDR3: TGTGCCAGCAGCCCCTTTGACAGGGCACTTTACGAGCAGTACTTC. Protein product: CASSPFDRALYEQYF.

This clonotype was found once. A much larger clone lies one base from this, so it may be a read error. The V call is TRBV5-1, the J call TRBJ1-1, with a tentative D call TRBD1 (5 bases). Germline-derived CDR1 and CDR2 are SGHRS and YFSETQ. The CDR3 loop spans 17 amino acids. V was trimmed by 2 bases and J by 0 bases, leaving 17 bases between them. The CDR3 protein is CASSLYRDGHLNTEAFF. In DNA form, the CDR3 reads TGCGCCAGCAGCTTATACCGGGACGGTCATTTGAACACTGAAGCTTTCTTT. Filled out from reference TRBV5-1 and TRBJ1-1, the complete variable domain reads KAGVTQTPRYLIKTRGQQVTLSCSPISGHRSVSWYQQTPGQGLQFLFEYFSETQRNKGNFPGRFSGRQFSNSRSEMNVSTLELGDSALYLCASSLYRDGHLNTEAFFGQGTRLTVV.

This clonotype was seen ten or more times. The chain recombines TRBV28 with TRBJ2-5; no clear D. The CDR3 has 15 residues. V lost 3 bases to trimming and J lost 3 bases, with 14 bases between them. Looked up from germline, CDR1 is MDHEN and CDR2 is SYDVKM. The CDR3, as DNA: TGTGCCAGCAGTTTCTCGCGCCCAAGGAAAGAGACCCAGTACTTC. Protein product: CASSFSRPRKETQYF.

Many counts were recorded for this clonotype. V and J are TRBV27 and TRBJ1-4; 7 nucleotides match TRBD1. The CDR3 sequence is 14 residues long. Germline values: CDR1 MNHEY, CDR2 SMNVEV (reference sequence). The J segment lost 7 bases and the V segment lost 9 bases, leaving 11 bases of the junction unmatched. The CDR3 nucleotides are TGTGCCAGTGGATCCGACAGGGATTCTGAAAAACTGTTTTTT. It translates to CASGSDRDSEKLFF.

The chain links TRBV30 to TRBJ1-5; D uncertain. The CDR3 runs to 14 residues. V was shortened by 0 bases and J by 6 bases, with 12 bases between the two germline ends. Looked up from germline, CDR1 is GTSNPN and CDR2 is SVGIG (reference sequence). The CDR3 DNA sequence: TGTGCCTGGAGTGTATTGGGATACACTCAGCCCCAGCATTTT. Translated: CAWSVLGYTQPQHF. The whole variable domain, remainder taken from reference TRBV30 and TRBJ1-5, is SQTIHQWPATLVQPVGSPLSLECTVEGTSNPNLYWYRQAAGRGLQLLFYSVGIGQISSEVPQNLSASRPQDRQFILSSKKLLLSDSGFYLCAWSVLGYTQPQHFGDGTRLSIL.

Remarks on this clonotype: One junction end does not reproduce the germline sequence, and a read error may be involved. The chain recombines TRBV15 with TRBJ1-3; D uncertain. From germline, CDR1 is LNHNV and CDR2 YYDKDF (reference sequence). This CDR3 region has 16 residues. Here the CDR3 DNA reads TGTGCCACCAGCAAGCCAGACTATAACTCTGGAAACACCACATATTTT. Amino acid sequence: CATSKPDYNSGNTTYF.

The gene calls are TRBV7-3 and TRBJ2-5, with TRBD2 matching over 7 bases. The germline V gene encodes CDR1 SGHTA and CDR2 FQGTGA. V dropped 2 bases and J dropped 4; count of bases not matched to a gene: 7. There are 15 residues in the CDR3. The CDR3 coding sequence is TGTGCCAGCAGCTTAGAGGGAGGGTGGGCAGAGACCCAGTACTTC. Its protein product is CASSLEGGWAETQYF.

This clonotype showed up many times. The V call is TRBV12-3 or TRBV12-4, the J call TRBJ2-6; D unresolved. The CDR3 runs 15 residues. The V end was cut by 7 bases, the J end by 0 bases, with 10 bases between. CDR3 DNA sequence: TGTGCCAGCACCGATGGGGTCTCTGGGGCCAACGTCCTGACTTTC. Translated: CASTDGVSGANVLTF.

The gene calls are TRBV20-1 and TRBJ2-5, with a possible D match to TRBD2 (6 bases). This CDR3 has 14 amino acids. The V end lost 6 bases, the J end lost 5 bases, and 19 bases lay between the germline ends. CDR1 and CDR2 from the germline V gene are DFQATT and SNEGSKA (reference sequence). CDR3 DNA: TGCAGTGCAACTAAGCTAGCCCGGGGGGAGACCCAGTACTTC. Its protein is CSATKLARGETQYF.

The table lists this clonotype with many counts. The gene calls are TRBV11-2 and TRBJ2-7, with TRBD1 matching 9 bases. The germline V gene encodes CDR1 SGHAT and CDR2 FQNNGV. Trimming at V came to 4 bases and at J to 2 bases, leaving 6 bases not matched to a gene. This CDR3 has 15 residues. CDR3 sequence: CASSSRGDRAYEQYF. The CDR3 nucleotides read TGTGCCAGCAGCTCAAGAGGGGACAGGGCCTACGAGCAGTACTTC.

This clonotype came up many times. The rearrangement links TRBV29-1 to TRBJ2-7; the D gene is possibly TRBD2 (6 bases). CDR3 length: 11 amino acids. Deletions cut 6 bases from V and 4 bases from J, with 10 bases between. Germline V gene sequence: CDR1 SQVTM, CDR2 ANQGSEA. The CDR3 DNA is TGCAGCGTCGCCGGGAGATACGAGCAGTACTTC. It specifies CSVAGRYEQYF.

The CDR3 here is CASSLRGTTYEQYF. As DNA, the CDR3 is TGTGCCAGCAGTTTGAGGGGAACCACCTACGAGCAGTACTTC. V gene TRBV28 combines with J gene TRBJ2-7; D is perhaps TRBD1 or TRBD2 (5 bases each). V was pared by 3 bases and J by 2 bases, with 11 bases between. Per germline, CDR1 MDHEN and CDR2 SYDVKM. This CDR3 spans 14 amino acids.

This clonotype was recorded at least ten times. CDR3 in amino acids: CASRRETYNEQFF. The CDR3 DNA is TGCGCCAGCAGGCGGGAGACCTACAATGAGCAGTTCTTC. The chain couples TRBV5-1 to TRBJ2-1; 7 bases match TRBD2. The germline V gene has CDR1 SGHRS and CDR2 YFSETQ. Unmatched junction bases numbered 1, after V lost 5 bases and J lost 2 bases. CDR3 length: 13 amino acids. The variable domain in full, with the rest retrieved from reference TRBV5-1 and TRBJ2-1, is KAGVTQTPRYLIKTRGQQVTLSCSPISGHRSVSWYQQTPGQGLQFLFEYFSETQRNKGNFPGRFSGRQFSNSRSEMNVSTLELGDSALYLCASRRETYNEQFFGPGTRLTVL.

The sample holds many counts of this clonotype. The chain couples TRBV12-3 or TRBV12-4 to TRBJ2-7; 10 bases are shared with TRBD1. V shed 6 bases, J shed 2 bases, and the junction held 7 bases outside the gene matches. CDR3 length: 15 residues. CDR3 protein: CASRKRQGATYEQYF. CDR3 bases: TGTGCCAGCAGAAAACGACAGGGGGCAACCTACGAGCAGTACTTC.